Shown below are 4 T cell receptor beta chains from a single sample sequenced in a study of T cell responses to AZD1222 COVID-19 vaccine. Sequencing was performed with immunoSEQ multiplex PCR; in TCRdb, only in-frame clones are kept and a portion is missing. The sample carries roughly 150,000 clones, around nine tenths recorded once. The sample consisted of peripheral blood, taken on day 0 of AZD1222 vaccination. The source of these receptors is an adult in good health.

The chain combines TRBV27 with TRBJ1-4, with 9 bases aligning to TRBD1. The CDR3 length is 16 residues. CDR1 MNHEY and CDR2 SMNVEV come from the germline V gene (reference sequence). J lost 5 bases, V lost 6 bases, and 10 bases had no gene match. The CDR3 sequence: CASRHGRGTGNEKLFF. The CDR3, as DNA: TGTGCCAGCAGACACGGTAGGGGGACAGGGAATGAAAAACTGTTTTTT.

V usage is TRBV5-1 and J usage is TRBJ1-5, with a tentative D call TRBD1 (5 bases). Germline-derived CDR1 and CDR2 are SGHRS and YFSETQ. V gave up 4 bases and J gave up 3 bases, with 8 bases separating them. CDR3 length equals 13 residues. This chain's CDR3 is CASSPQVNQPQHF. CDR3 nucleotide sequence: TGCGCCAGCAGCCCACAGGTCAATCAGCCCCAGCATTTT.

The chain carries TRBV28 and TRBJ2-7, with 8 bases aligning to TRBD1. V lost 5 bases and J lost 2; bases outside the gene matches: 8. Germline CDR1 and CDR2: MDHEN and SYDVKM. The CDR3 consists of 15 residues. This CDR3 is CASSPRTGNAYEQYF. The CDR3 DNA follows: TGTGCCAGCAGTCCCCGGACAGGGAACGCCTACGAGCAGTACTTC.

This clone has only one observation. J is TRBJ1-1 and V is TRBV6-5; D might be TRBD1 (6 bases). Germline CDR1 is MNHEY and CDR2 is SVGAGI. The V gene lost 7 bases and the J gene lost 0 bases, with 12 bases spanning the gap. The CDR3 is 14 residues long. The CDR3 is CASTTTGLNTEAFF. In DNA, the CDR3 is TGTGCCAGCACTACGACAGGCTTGAACACTGAAGCTTTCTTT.